This T cell receptor beta chain emerged from a study of blood T cells in healthy people across ages. This clonotype turned up a few times. A J-beta primer mix and a sample-barcoded 5' primer were used in a second PCR of about 7 to 12 cycles. Via MiXCR, TCRdb re-called the 5' RACE reads, giving one row per CDR3 protein. This table has nearly 800,000 distinct CDR3 sequences, 20% to 30% appearing once. The germline CDR1 and CDR2 sequences are SGHTA and FQGNSA. The CDR3 is 16 amino acids. V lost 4 bases to trimming and J lost 0 bases, with 10 bases between them. These data also featured in a second study, about T cells of mothers and their children.

The specimen sequenced was blood. The rearrangement uses TRBV7-2 and TRBJ2-6; no definite D call. This sequence originates from a boy aged 5-17 years in good health. The CDR3 reads CASSSFGSSGANVLTF. CDR3 nucleotide sequence: TGTGCCAGCAGCTCTTTTGGTTCCTCTGGGGCCAACGTCCTGACTTTC.